A single sample is the source of the 9 T cell receptor beta chains below, sequenced in a study of Ad26.COV2.S vaccination and SARS-CoV-2 variants. Generated by immunoSEQ multiplex PCR, the TCRdb table keeps only in-frame clones and is missing some. Here the sample spans roughly 92,000 clones, roughly 85% being singletons. The sequenced sample was peripheral blood, obtained after recovery from COVID-19. These receptors came from a human donor who had recovered from COVID-19.

This sequence joins TRBV29-1 and TRBJ1-4; no clear D. Germline V lookup: CDR1 SQVTM, CDR2 ANQGSEA. Trimming stripped 7 bases from V and 6 bases from J, with 15 bases between. This CDR3 is built from 13 residues. The CDR3 loop reads CSAQVGLYEKLFF. As DNA, the CDR3 is TGCAGCGCTCAGGTGGGCTTGTATGAAAAACTGTTTTTT.

DNA for the CDR3: TGTGCCAGCAGTCCGGACAGGGTATCAGAAAAACTGTTTTTT. This gives the protein CASSPDRVSEKLFF. This chain connects TRBV28 to TRBJ1-4, with 8 bases matching TRBD1. Trimming cost V 5 bases and J 8 bases; bases outside gene matches: 7. The germline V gene encodes CDR1 MDHEN and CDR2 SYDVKM. The CDR3 length is 14 residues.

The rearrangement uses TRBV29-1 and TRBJ1-1; weak D call: TRBD1 (5 bases). Germline V gene sequence: CDR1 SQVTM, CDR2 ANQGSEA. The CDR3 loop spans 14 amino acids. V was cut by 2 bases and J by 0 bases, with 10 bases left in between. CDR3 sequence: CSVETGFMNTEAFF. CDR3 nucleotide sequence: TGCAGCGTTGAAACAGGTTTTATGAACACTGAAGCTTTCTTT.

The chain uses TRBV19 and TRBJ2-2; D perhaps matches TRBD1 (6 bases). Deletions cut 7 bases from V and 5 bases from J, with 8 bases between. CDR3 length equals 12 residues. Germline loops: CDR1 LNHDA, CDR2 SQIVND (reference sequence). As DNA, the CDR3 is TGTGCCAGTACAGGGGATACCGGGGAGCTGTTTTTT. Protein sequence: CASTGDTGELFF.

The chain combines TRBV12-3 or TRBV12-4 with TRBJ1-1; a weak D match, TRBD1 (5 bases). This CDR3 comprises 12 residues. V was cut by 3 bases and J by 4 bases, with 6 bases left in between. CDR3 nucleotides: TGTGCCAGCAGTTTTGGGGGCACTGAAGCTTTCTTT. It codes for CASSFGGTEAFF.

The CDR3 is CASSAGESNQPQHF. In DNA form, the CDR3 reads TGTGCCAGCAGCGCCGGGGAGAGCAATCAGCCCCAGCATTTT. The gene calls are TRBV9 and TRBJ1-5, with unresolved D. This CDR3 comprises 14 residues. CDR1 and CDR2 (germline): SGDLS, YYNGEE. The V and J ends lost 3 bases and 1 base respectively, with 8 bases between them.

The count of this clone is one. The J gene is TRBJ2-6, the V gene TRBV9; TRBD1 matches 7 bases. Germline V gene lookup returns CDR1 SGDLS and CDR2 YYNGEE. The CDR3 sequence is 17 residues long. Trimming at V came to 4 bases and at J to 1 base, leaving 8 bases not matched to a gene. The CDR3 coding sequence is TGTGCCAGCAGCCCCCAGGGGGACCCTTCTGGGGCCAACGTCCTGACTTTC. It specifies CASSPQGDPSGANVLTF.

This chain joins TRBV4-3 and TRBJ2-1; D may match TRBD1 or TRBD2 (6 bases each). Trimming stripped 0 bases from V and 2 bases from J, with 11 bases between. Looked up from germline, CDR1 is LGHNA and CDR2 is YSLEER. The CDR3 consists of 16 residues. CDR3 loop: CASSQDLGGAYNEQFF. CDR3 coding DNA: TGCGCCAGCAGCCAAGATCTGGGGGGCGCCTACAATGAGCAGTTCTTC.

The V call is TRBV5-4, the J call TRBJ2-7, with 8 positions matching TRBD2. The CDR3 spans 14 residues. Trimming took 2 bases from V and 7 from J; bases not matched to a gene: 8. CDR1 SGHNT and CDR2 YYREEE come from the germline V gene (reference sequence). The CDR3 DNA sequence: TGTGCCAGCAGCTTAGTGCGGGGGGCGGGGGAGCAGTACTTC. This sequence encodes CASSLVRGAGEQYF.